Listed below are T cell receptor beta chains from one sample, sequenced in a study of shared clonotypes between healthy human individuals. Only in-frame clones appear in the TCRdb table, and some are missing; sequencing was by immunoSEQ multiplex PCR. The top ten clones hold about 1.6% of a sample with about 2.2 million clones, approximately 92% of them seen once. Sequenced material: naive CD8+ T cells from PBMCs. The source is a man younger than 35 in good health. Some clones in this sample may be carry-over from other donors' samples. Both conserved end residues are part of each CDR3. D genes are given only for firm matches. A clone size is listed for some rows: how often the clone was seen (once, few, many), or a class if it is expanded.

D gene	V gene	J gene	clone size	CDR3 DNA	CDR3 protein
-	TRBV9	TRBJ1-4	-	TGTGCCAGCAGCGTAGGTGGGGGAAGGGTTGAAAAACTGTTTTTT	CASSVGGGRVEKLFF
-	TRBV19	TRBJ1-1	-	TGTGCCAGTAGTATTACGTTTTCGACTGAAGCTTTCTTT	CASSITFSTEAFF
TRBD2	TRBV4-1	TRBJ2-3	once	TGCGCCAGCAGCCAGGGACTAGCGGCCACAGATACGCAGTATTTT	CASSQGLAATDTQYF
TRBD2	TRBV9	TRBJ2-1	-	TGTGCCAGCAGCGTAGTCCTAGCGGGAGCTGAGCAGTTCTTC	CASSVVLAGAEQFF
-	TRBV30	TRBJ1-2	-	TGTGCCTGGATGCAGCCCTATGGCTACACCTTC	CAWMQPYGYTF
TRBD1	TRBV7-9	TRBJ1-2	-	TGTGCCAGCAGCTTTACGAGACAGGGGGACGAGATCTCCTTC	CASSFTRQGDEISF
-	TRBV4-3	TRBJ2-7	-	TGCGCCAGCAGCCAAGAACTCCGGCAGGGTGTCGACGAGCAGTACTTC	CASSQELRQGVDEQYF
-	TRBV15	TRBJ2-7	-	TGTGCCACCAGCAGGCCGTCTAGCGAATTTCCCTACGAGCAGTACTTC	CATSRPSSEFPYEQYF
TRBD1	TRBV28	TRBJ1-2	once	TGTGCCAGCTACCAATCCCGGCAGGGGGCGAAAAATGGCTACACCTTC	CASYQSRQGAKNGYTF
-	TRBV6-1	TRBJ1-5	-	TGTGCCAGCAGTGAAAGTAGTCAGCCCCAGCATTTT	CASSESSQPQHF
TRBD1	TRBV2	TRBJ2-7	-	TGTGCCAGCAGCCCGGGACAGGGGGCGGCATGGAACGAGCAGTACTTC	CASSPGQGAAWNEQYF
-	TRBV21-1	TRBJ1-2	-	TGTGCCAGCAGCAAAGCTCAGGGGGCTAACTATGGCTACACCTTC	CASSKAQGANYGYTF
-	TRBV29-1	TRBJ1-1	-	TGCAGCGTTGGGGTGGGGGGCTTGTACACTGAAGCTTTCTTT	CSVGVGGLYTEAFF
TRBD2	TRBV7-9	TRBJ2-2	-	TGTGCCAGCAGCTTAAGGACTAGCGGAACGAACACCGGGGAGCTGTTTTTT	CASSLRTSGTNTGELFF
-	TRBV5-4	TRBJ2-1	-	TGTGCCAGCAGCTTGGCCGATTGGCTCGGGGGATACAATGAGCAGTTCTTC	CASSLADWLGGYNEQFF
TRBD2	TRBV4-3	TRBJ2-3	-	TGCGCCAGCAGCCAAGATCAAGCGGGAGGAGGGACAGATACGCAGTATTTT	CASSQDQAGGGTDTQYF
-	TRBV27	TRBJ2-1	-	TGTGCCAGCAGTTTATTGGACGGGAGGGGGCCGGGTGAGCAGTTCTTC	CASSLLDGRGPGEQFF
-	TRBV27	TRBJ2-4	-	TGTGCCAGCAGTTTATCGCAGAGCAGCGTAGCCAAAAACATTCAGTACTTC	CASSLSQSSVAKNIQYF
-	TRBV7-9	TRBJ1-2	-	TGTGCCAGCAGCTTCTCCCCCGGTGGTGGCTACACCTTC	CASSFSPGGGYTF
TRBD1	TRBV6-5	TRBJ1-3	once	TGTGCCAGCAGTTCCCCCGGCAGGGGGCCTGGAAACACCATATATTTT	CASSSPGRGPGNTIYF
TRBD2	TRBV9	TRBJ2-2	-	TGTGCCAGCAGCCCCGCCGGACTAGCGGGAACCGGGGAGCTGTTTTTT	CASSPAGLAGTGELFF
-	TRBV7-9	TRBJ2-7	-	TGTGCCAGCAGCCCGGGGACCGACTCCGGCTACGAGCAGTACTTC	CASSPGTDSGYEQYF
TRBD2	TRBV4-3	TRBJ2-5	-	TGCGCCAGCAGCCAAGATCGGCGGGGAGGGGAGACCCAGTACTTC	CASSQDRRGGETQYF
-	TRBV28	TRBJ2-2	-	TGTGCCAGCAGTTCCCTATCCGGGGAGCTGTTTTTT	CASSSLSGELFF
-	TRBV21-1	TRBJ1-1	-	TGTGCCAGCAGCAAAATCCTGGGGTCGAGCACTGAAGCTTTCTTT	CASSKILGSSTEAFF
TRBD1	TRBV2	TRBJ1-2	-	TGTGCCTCCCGGGAGGGGGCCGGATATGGCTACACCTTC	CASREGAGYGYTF